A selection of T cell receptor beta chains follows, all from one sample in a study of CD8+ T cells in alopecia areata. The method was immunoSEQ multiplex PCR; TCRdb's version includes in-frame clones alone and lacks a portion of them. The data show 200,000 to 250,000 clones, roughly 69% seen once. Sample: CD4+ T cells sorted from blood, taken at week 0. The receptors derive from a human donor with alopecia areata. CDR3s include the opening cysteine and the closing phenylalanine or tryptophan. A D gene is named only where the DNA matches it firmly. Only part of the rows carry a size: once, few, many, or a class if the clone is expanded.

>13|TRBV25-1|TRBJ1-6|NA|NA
CASSGVVPSPLHF
TGTGCCAGCAGTGGGGTTGTCCCTTCACCCCTCCACTTT
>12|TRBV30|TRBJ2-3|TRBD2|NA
CATAGDTDTQYF
TGTGCCACAGCGGGGGACACAGATACGCAGTATTTT
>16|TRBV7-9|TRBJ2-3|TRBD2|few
CASSLSSGGPTDTQYF
TGTGCCAGCAGCTTAAGCAGCGGGGGCCCCACAGATACGCAGTATTTT
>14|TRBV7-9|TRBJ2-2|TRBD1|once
CASSLGDRAGELFF
TGTGCCAGCAGCTTAGGCGACAGGGCCGGGGAGCTGTTTTTT
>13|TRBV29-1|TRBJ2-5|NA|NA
CSVEIRYGETQYF
TGCAGCGTTGAAATTAGGTATGGAGAGACCCAGTACTTC
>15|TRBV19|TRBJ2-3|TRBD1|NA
CASSMGTGVTDTQYF
TGTGCCAGTAGTATGGGGACAGGGGTTACAGATACGCAGTATTTT
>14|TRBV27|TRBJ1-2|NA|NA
CASSRGGPNYGYTF
TGTGCCAGCAGTCGAGGGGGGCCTAACTATGGCTACACCTTC
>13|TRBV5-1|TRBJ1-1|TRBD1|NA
CASSHQGGTEAFF
TGCGCCAGCAGCCACCAGGGGGGCACTGAAGCTTTCTTT
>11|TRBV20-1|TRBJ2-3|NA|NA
CSARFTDTQYF
TGCAGTGCTAGATTCACAGATACGCAGTATTTT
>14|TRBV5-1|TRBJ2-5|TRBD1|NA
CASRTGTAQETQYF
TGCGCCAGCAGAACCGGGACAGCTCAAGAGACCCAGTACTTC
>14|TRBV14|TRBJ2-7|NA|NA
CASSLIGGVGEQYF
TGTGCCAGCAGCCTAATAGGGGGAGTAGGCGAGCAGTACTTC
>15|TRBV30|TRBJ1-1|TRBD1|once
CAWRAFTQGATEAFF
TGTGCCTGGAGAGCTTTTACACAGGGGGCAACTGAAGCTTTCTTT
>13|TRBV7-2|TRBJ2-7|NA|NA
CASSKDRSYEQYF
TGTGCCAGCAGCAAGGACCGCTCCTACGAGCAGTACTTC
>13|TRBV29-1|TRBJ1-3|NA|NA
CSVGTVSGNTIYF
TGCAGCGTTGGAACGGTCTCTGGAAACACCATATATTTT
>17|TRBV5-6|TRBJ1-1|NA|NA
CASSLAGSPRINTEAFF
TGTGCCAGCAGCTTGGCCGGGTCCCCGCGTATTAACACTGAAGCTTTCTTT
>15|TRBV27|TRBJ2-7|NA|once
CASSLLGTASYEQYF
TGTGCCAGCAGTTTATTAGGGACGGCCTCCTACGAGCAGTACTTC
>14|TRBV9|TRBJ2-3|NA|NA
CASSVVGLTDTQYF
TGTGCCAGCAGCGTAGTGGGGCTCACAGATACGCAGTATTTT